The rows below give T cell receptor beta chains drawn from one sample of a study of T cells after yellow fever vaccination. One entry per CDR3 protein, called by TCRdb with MiXCR from the 5' RACE reads. The top ten clones hold over 2% of a sample with almost 70,000 distinct CDR3 sequences, around 5% of them seen once. The sequencing used CD4+ T cells sorted from PBMCs, collected less than 18 days after the first yellow fever vaccination. The source of these receptors is a man in his late teens or twenties who received the YFV17D yellow fever vaccine. Each CDR3 is given with its conserved first and last residue. The D gene is left open where the match is weak. Size tells how often a clone was seen (once, few, many) or the class of an expanded clone, and some rows leave it out.

d_call	v_call	clone_size	j_call	cdr3_aa	cdr3_nt
NA	TRBV7-2	many	TRBJ1-2	CASSGMGYGYTF	TGTGCCAGCAGCGGGATGGGGTATGGCTACACCTTC
NA	TRBV20-1	many	TRBJ1-3	CSAFGGSGNTIYF	TGCAGTGCTTTCGGGGGATCTGGAAACACCATATATTTT
NA	TRBV7-2	many	TRBJ2-5	CASSYLGGGASETQYF	TGTGCCAGCAGTTATTTGGGTGGGGGGGCCTCAGAGACCCAGTACTTC
NA	TRBV6-2/TRBV6-3	many	TRBJ2-1	CASSYLRYYNEQSF	TGTGCCAGCAGTTACTTGAGGTACTACAATGAGCAGTCCTTC
TRBD1	TRBV28	many	TRBJ1-2	CASSSGDRGGNGYTF	TGTGCCAGCAGTTCGGGGGACAGGGGAGGGAATGGCTACACCTTC
NA	TRBV7-2	many	TRBJ2-7	CASSLESGTLTEQYF	TGTGCCAGCAGCTTAGAGTCAGGGACCCTGACGGAGCAGTACTTC
NA	TRBV5-1	many	TRBJ1-1	CASSLGPEAGPAFF	TGCGCCAGCAGCTTGGGGCCCGAGGCGGGGCCGGCTTTCTTT
NA	TRBV20-1	many	TRBJ2-4	CSASRQAPIQYF	TGCAGTGCTAGCAGACAGGCCCCCATTCAGTACTTC
NA	TRBV9	many	TRBJ1-1	CASSVSFTEGTEAFF	TGTGCCAGCAGCGTAAGCTTTACGGAGGGCACTGAAGCTTTCTTT
TRBD2	TRBV11-2	many	TRBJ2-1	CASSPGLADYNEQFF	TGTGCCAGCAGCCCGGGACTAGCGGATTACAATGAGCAGTTCTTC
NA	TRBV2	NA	TRBJ1-2	CASSYLSGYGYTF	TGTGCCAGCTCATACCTGAGTGGCTATGGCTACACCTTC
NA	TRBV6-2/TRBV6-3	many	TRBJ1-1	CASSRRFRVSRHTEAFF	TGTGCCAGCAGTCGACGTTTCAGGGTGAGTCGACACACTGAAGCTTTCTTT
NA	TRBV20-1	many	TRBJ1-2	CSARTPGGPANYGYTF	TGCAGTGCTAGAACTCCAGGAGGACCTGCTAACTATGGCTACACCTTC
TRBD2	TRBV18	many	TRBJ2-5	CASSPELAETQYF	TGTGCCAGCTCACCAGAACTAGCGGAGACCCAGTACTTC
TRBD1	TRBV5-4	many	TRBJ1-1	CATRQGTEAFF	TGTGCCACCAGACAGGGCACTGAAGCTTTCTTT
TRBD2	TRBV5-1	many	TRBJ2-3	CASSLNERGASTDTQYF	TGCGCCAGCAGCTTGAACGAGCGGGGGGCCAGCACAGATACGCAGTATTTT
NA	TRBV3-1	many	TRBJ1-2	CASRGVAGYGYTF	TGTGCCAGCCGGGGGGTGGCGGGCTATGGCTACACCTTC
NA	TRBV5-1	many	TRBJ2-5	CASSPSDGYQETQYF	TGCGCCAGCAGCCCCTCCGATGGGTACCAAGAGACCCAGTACTTC
NA	TRBV5-5	few	TRBJ2-3	CASTAYTDTQYF	TGTGCCAGCACTGCATACACAGATACGCAGTATTTT
NA	TRBV9	many	TRBJ2-6	CASSTDSGANVLTF	TGTGCCAGCAGCACTGACTCTGGGGCCAACGTCCTGACTTTC
NA	TRBV29-1	many	TRBJ2-5	CSVESGTETQYF	TGCAGCGTTGAATCAGGGACGGAGACCCAGTACTTC
NA	TRBV6-2/TRBV6-3	many	TRBJ1-5	CAALTRGWNQPQHF	TGTGCCGCCTTAACACGGGGGTGGAATCAGCCCCAGCATTTT
NA	TRBV7-2	many	TRBJ1-1	CASSLAWENTEAFF	TGTGCCAGCAGCTTAGCGTGGGAGAACACTGAAGCTTTCTTT
TRBD2	TRBV5-1	many	TRBJ2-1	CASSSLSSGPMTEQFF	TGCGCCAGCAGCTCCTTGTCTAGCGGACCAATGACAGAGCAGTTCTTC
NA	TRBV9	many	TRBJ1-6	CASSPGQTGSPLHF	TGTGCCAGCAGCCCAGGACAGACCGGTTCACCCCTCCACTTT
NA	TRBV7-9	many	TRBJ1-1	CASSLGGGSDLNTEAFF	TGTGCCAGCAGCTTAGGAGGGGGGAGCGACCTGAACACTGAAGCTTTCTTT
TRBD1	TRBV4-3	many	TRBJ2-7	CASSQGRDSPYEQYF	TGCGCCAGCAGCCAAGGAAGGGACAGCCCCTACGAGCAGTACTTC
NA	TRBV20-1	many	TRBJ2-3	CSARARDPMDTQYF	TGCAGTGCTAGAGCGCGGGACCCCATGGATACGCAGTATTTT
NA	TRBV15	many	TRBJ2-1	CATSRDPQGGYNEQFF	TGTGCCACCAGCAGAGATCCACAGGGAGGATACAATGAGCAGTTCTTC
NA	TRBV20-1	many	TRBJ2-5	CSASSAPRGQETQYF	TGCAGTGCTAGTTCGGCCCCCCGGGGGCAAGAGACCCAGTACTTC
TRBD1	TRBV19	many	TRBJ2-2	CASSIQGARNGELFF	TGTGCCAGTAGTATCCAGGGGGCGCGGAACGGGGAGCTGTTTTTT
TRBD1	TRBV5-1	many	TRBJ2-3	CASSQGQGGGTDTQYF	TGCGCCAGCAGCCAAGGACAGGGGGGTGGCACAGATACGCAGTATTTT
NA	TRBV20-1	many	TRBJ2-1	CSARFAQGTNEQFF	TGCAGTGCTAGGTTCGCACAGGGTACCAATGAGCAGTTCTTC
NA	TRBV20-1	many	TRBJ2-5	CSARDQQGQETQYF	TGCAGTGCTAGAGATCAACAGGGCCAAGAGACCCAGTACTTC
NA	TRBV20-1	many	TRBJ1-1	CSANPGVVATEAFF	TGCAGTGCCAACCCTGGGGTTGTGGCCACTGAAGCTTTCTTT
NA	TRBV29-1	many	TRBJ2-1	CSALTPSINEQFF	TGCAGCGCGCTGACACCATCGATCAATGAGCAGTTCTTC
TRBD2	TRBV4-2	many	TRBJ2-3	CASSLSLAGDPTDTQYF	TGTGCCAGCAGCCTTTCCCTAGCGGGGGACCCCACAGATACGCAGTATTTT
NA	TRBV6-2/TRBV6-3	few	TRBJ1-5	CASSLTPPREWDQPQHF	TGTGCCAGCAGCCTTACTCCCCCCAGGGAGTGGGATCAGCCCCAGCATTTT
NA	TRBV5-6	many	TRBJ1-2	CASSAGQTNNYGYTF	TGTGCCAGCAGCGCAGGACAGACAAATAACTATGGCTACACCTTC
NA	TRBV5-6	many	TRBJ1-2	CASSFPESYGYTF	TGTGCCAGCAGCTTCCCAGAGTCCTATGGCTACACCTTC
NA	TRBV18	NA	TRBJ2-1	CASSPGFRNEQFF	TGTGCCAGCTCCCCAGGATTCCGTAATGAGCAGTTCTTC
NA	TRBV10-3	many	TRBJ1-2	CAISEVESGYTF	TGTGCCATCAGTGAGGTGGAGAGTGGCTACACCTTC
NA	TRBV27	many	TRBJ1-4	CASSRGSNEKLFF	TGTGCCAGCAGTCGAGGCTCTAATGAAAAACTGTTTTTT
NA	TRBV4-1	NA	TRBJ1-3	CASSQVDLGFGNTIYF	TGCGCCAGCAGCCAAGTAGATCTGGGGTTTGGAAACACCATATATTTT
NA	TRBV12-3/TRBV12-4	medium-sized	TRBJ2-1	CASSPDTSSYNEQFF	TGTGCCAGCAGTCCTGACACGAGCTCCTACAATGAGCAGTTCTTC
TRBD2	TRBV9	many	TRBJ2-5	CASSVDVWEGTQYF	TGTGCCAGCAGCGTAGACGTCTGGGAGGGGACCCAGTACTTC
TRBD1	TRBV5-1	many	TRBJ1-5	CASSPGQGGNQPQHF	TGCGCCAGCAGCCCTGGACAGGGCGGCAATCAGCCCCAGCATTTT
TRBD2	TRBV12-3/TRBV12-4	many	TRBJ2-1	CASRPSGGGNEQFF	TGTGCCAGCAGGCCTAGCGGGGGCGGCAATGAGCAGTTCTTC